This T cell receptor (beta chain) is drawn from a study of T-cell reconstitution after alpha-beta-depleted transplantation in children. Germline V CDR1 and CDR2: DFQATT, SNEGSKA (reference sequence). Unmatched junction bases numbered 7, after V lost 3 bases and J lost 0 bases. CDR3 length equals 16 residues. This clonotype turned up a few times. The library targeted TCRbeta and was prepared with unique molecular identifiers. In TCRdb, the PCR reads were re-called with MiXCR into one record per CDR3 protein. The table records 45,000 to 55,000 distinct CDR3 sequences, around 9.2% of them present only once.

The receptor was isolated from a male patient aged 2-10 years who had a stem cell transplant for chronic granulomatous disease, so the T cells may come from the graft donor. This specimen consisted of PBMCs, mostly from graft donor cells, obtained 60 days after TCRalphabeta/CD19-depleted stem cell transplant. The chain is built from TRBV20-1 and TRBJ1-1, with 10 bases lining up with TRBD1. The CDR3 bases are TGCAGTGCTAGGGAGACAGGGGGCGCGATGAACACTGAAGCTTTCTTT. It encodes CSARETGGAMNTEAFF.